A selection of T cell receptor beta chains follows, all from one sample in a study of cytomegalovirus exposure and HLA in healthy donors. Repertoires were generated with immunoSEQ multiplex PCR, while TCRdb's copy carries only in-frame clones and drops some. The sample has tens of thousands of clones; 80% are singletons. What was sequenced was PBMCs. All receptors come from a male donor in good health and CMV-seronegative. Each CDR3 is given with its conserved first and last residue. The order of the fields is J gene, D gene, V gene, clone size, CDR3 protein, CDR3 DNA. D genes are given only for firm matches. The size of a clone is reported for some rows only, either as once, few or many, or as a class for expanded clones.

j_call: TRBJ1-1
d_call: -
v_call: TRBV25-1
clone_size: -
cdr3_aa: CASSESPFPAFF
cdr3_nt: TGTGCCAGCAGTGAATCTCCTTTTCCGGCTTTCTTT

j_call: TRBJ1-4
d_call: TRBD1
v_call: TRBV6-1
clone_size: -
cdr3_aa: CASSEEGQGIGVNEKLFF
cdr3_nt: TGTGCCAGCAGTGAAGAAGGACAGGGGATCGGCGTTAATGAAAAACTGTTTTTT

j_call: TRBJ2-7
d_call: TRBD2
v_call: TRBV5-1
clone_size: -
cdr3_aa: CASSPRLAGGPYEQYF
cdr3_nt: TGCGCCAGCAGCCCCAGACTAGCGGGGGGCCCCTACGAGCAGTACTTC

j_call: TRBJ2-7
d_call: TRBD2
v_call: TRBV6-1
clone_size: -
cdr3_aa: CASSRGEGYEQYF
cdr3_nt: TGTGCCAGCAGTCGGGGGGAGGGCTACGAGCAGTACTTC

j_call: TRBJ2-7
d_call: -
v_call: TRBV15
clone_size: -
cdr3_aa: CATQGTGDYEQYF
cdr3_nt: TGTGCCACCCAAGGAACAGGAGACTACGAGCAGTACTTC

j_call: TRBJ1-5
d_call: -
v_call: TRBV10-3
clone_size: -
cdr3_aa: CAISERDQPQHF
cdr3_nt: TGTGCCATCAGTGAAAGAGATCAGCCCCAGCATTTT

j_call: TRBJ2-5
d_call: TRBD1
v_call: TRBV25-1
clone_size: -
cdr3_aa: CASSERQGARETQYF
cdr3_nt: TGTGCCAGCAGTGAAAGACAGGGGGCGCGAGAGACCCAGTACTTC

j_call: TRBJ2-5
d_call: -
v_call: TRBV5-4
clone_size: -
cdr3_aa: CASSLVQGRETQYF
cdr3_nt: TGTGCCAGCAGCTTAGTCCAGGGTCGCGAGACCCAGTACTTC

j_call: TRBJ1-1
d_call: TRBD1
v_call: TRBV6-4
clone_size: few
cdr3_aa: CASSDSTGESNTEAFF
cdr3_nt: TGTGCCAGCAGTGACTCGACAGGGGAATCGAACACTGAAGCTTTCTTT

j_call: TRBJ2-7
d_call: -
v_call: TRBV28
clone_size: -
cdr3_aa: CASSLFTGMNSYEQYF
cdr3_nt: TGTGCCAGCAGTTTGTTTACAGGGATGAACTCCTACGAGCAGTACTTC

j_call: TRBJ2-3
d_call: TRBD2
v_call: TRBV7-2
clone_size: -
cdr3_aa: CASGETSGSTDTQYF
cdr3_nt: TGTGCCAGCGGAGAGACTAGCGGGTCCACAGATACGCAGTATTTT

j_call: TRBJ2-3
d_call: -
v_call: TRBV2
clone_size: few
cdr3_aa: CATQQSYTDTQYF
cdr3_nt: TGTGCAACACAGCAGTCTTACACAGATACGCAGTATTTT

j_call: TRBJ1-5
d_call: -
v_call: TRBV2
clone_size: -
cdr3_aa: CASSEVEVGTPQHF
cdr3_nt: TGTGCCAGCAGTGAAGTGGAAGTGGGGACACCCCAGCATTTT

j_call: TRBJ2-7
d_call: -
v_call: TRBV20-1
clone_size: -
cdr3_aa: CSAYRDEQYF
cdr3_nt: TGCAGTGCCTACAGGGACGAGCAGTACTTC

j_call: TRBJ1-5
d_call: TRBD1
v_call: TRBV5-1
clone_size: -
cdr3_aa: CASSWDSRNQPQHF
cdr3_nt: TGCGCCAGCAGCTGGGACAGTAGGAATCAGCCCCAGCATTTT

j_call: TRBJ2-7
d_call: TRBD2
v_call: TRBV2
clone_size: -
cdr3_aa: CASSAGTSECSEQYF
cdr3_nt: TGTGCCAGCAGTGCTGGGACTAGCGAATGTTCCGAGCAGTACTTC

j_call: TRBJ1-2
d_call: -
v_call: TRBV30
clone_size: -
cdr3_aa: CAWSGTDKNSPDYTF
cdr3_nt: TGTGCCTGGAGTGGTACAGACAAAAACAGCCCAGACTACACCTTC

j_call: TRBJ1-1
d_call: -
v_call: TRBV30
clone_size: -
cdr3_aa: CAWREGDATEAFF
cdr3_nt: TGTGCCTGGAGAGAGGGGGATGCCACTGAAGCTTTCTTT